Sequencing of this TCR beta chain was carried out in a study of blood T cell repertoires in COVID-19. About the study: The United States, Italy and Spain were the sources of the acute and convalescent COVID-19 samples.

The CDR3 contains 13 residues. With 4 bases removed from V and 8 bases from J, the gap between germline ends came to 12 bases. CDR1 is SNHLY and CDR2 is FYNNEI in the germline V gene. This table comes from immunoSEQ multiplex PCR, and its TCRdb copy is limited to in-frame clones, with some not included. Of 250,000 to 300,000 clones in the sample, around 80% were seen once. In terms of age and location, participants ranged from roughly 18 to 90 years and lived in fewer than 30 US areas. Assignment of participants to cohorts was predicated upon participant-reported clinical history. Sequencing used PBMCs or T cells enriched from blood (not recorded which). J is TRBJ2-1 and V is TRBV2; D is ambiguous. The clonotype comes from a man aged 40-49 years who had been exposed to COVID-19. In nucleotides, the CDR3 is TGTGCCAGCAGTGGGCGGCAGTGGGATGAGCAGTTCTTC. Encoded protein: CASSGRQWDEQFF. The whole variable domain, filled in from reference TRBV2 and TRBJ2-1, reads EPEVTQTPSHQVTQMGQEVILRCVPISNHLYFYWYRQILGQKVEFLVSFYNNEISEKSEIFDDQFSVERPDGSNFTLKIRSTKLEDSAMYFCASSGRQWDEQFFGPGTRLTVL.